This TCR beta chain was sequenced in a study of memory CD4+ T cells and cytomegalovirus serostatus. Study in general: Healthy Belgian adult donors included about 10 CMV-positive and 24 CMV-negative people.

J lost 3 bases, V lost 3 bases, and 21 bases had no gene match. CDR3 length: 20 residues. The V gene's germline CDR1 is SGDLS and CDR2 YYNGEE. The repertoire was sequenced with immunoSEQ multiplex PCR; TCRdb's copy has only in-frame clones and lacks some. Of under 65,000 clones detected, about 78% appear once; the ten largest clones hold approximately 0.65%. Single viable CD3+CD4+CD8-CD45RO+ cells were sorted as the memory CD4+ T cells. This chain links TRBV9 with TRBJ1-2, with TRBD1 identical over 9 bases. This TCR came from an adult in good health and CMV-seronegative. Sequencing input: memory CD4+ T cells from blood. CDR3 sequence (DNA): TGTGCCAGCAGCGCGCCAGAACCGGGACACAGGGGGCGGGTAGACTATGGCTACACCTTC. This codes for CASSAPEPGHRGRVDYGYTF.